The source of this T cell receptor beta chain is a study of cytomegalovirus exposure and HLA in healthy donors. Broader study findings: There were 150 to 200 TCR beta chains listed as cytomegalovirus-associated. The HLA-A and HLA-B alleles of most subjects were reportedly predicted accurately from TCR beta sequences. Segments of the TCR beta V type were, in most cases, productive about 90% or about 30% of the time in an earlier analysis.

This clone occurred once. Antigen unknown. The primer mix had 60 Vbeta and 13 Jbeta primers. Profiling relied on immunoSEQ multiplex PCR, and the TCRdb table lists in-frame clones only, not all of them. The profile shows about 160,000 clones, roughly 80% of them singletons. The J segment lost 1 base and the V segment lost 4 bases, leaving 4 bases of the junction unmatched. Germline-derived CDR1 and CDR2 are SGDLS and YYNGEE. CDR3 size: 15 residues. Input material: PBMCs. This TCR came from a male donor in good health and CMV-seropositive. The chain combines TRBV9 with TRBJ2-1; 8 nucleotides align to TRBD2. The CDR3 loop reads CASSISSGSYNEQFF. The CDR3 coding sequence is TGTGCCAGCAGCATCTCTAGCGGGTCCTACAATGAGCAGTTCTTC.